This T cell receptor (beta chain) was identified during a study of blood T cell repertoires in COVID-19. Across the whole study: PBMCs, B-cell-depleted T cells, or T cells were the source of the cDNA or gDNA that made up the material.

This clone appeared a single time. This CDR3 has 16 residues. V lost 7 bases and J lost 2; bases outside the gene matches: 5. CDR1 and CDR2 (germline): WSHSY, SAAADI. Original handling: For nucleated cells, counts were estimated from reference gene primer amplification. Clones were read by immunoSEQ multiplex PCR, and TCRdb kept only the in-frame ones, dropping some. D and trimming were read from the DNA, whereas the V and J calls and clone size are those reported in that table. The sample shows around 74,000 clones, approximately 90% of them seen only once. Sequenced material: peripheral blood. This TCR was sampled from a man aged 45 to 65 with active COVID-19. The chain links TRBV10-2 to TRBJ2-2, with 12 bases lining up with TRBD2. This CDR3 reads CASTGLAGLNTGELFF. The CDR3 DNA follows: TGCGCCAGCACCGGACTAGCGGGACTTAACACCGGGGAGCTGTTTTTT.